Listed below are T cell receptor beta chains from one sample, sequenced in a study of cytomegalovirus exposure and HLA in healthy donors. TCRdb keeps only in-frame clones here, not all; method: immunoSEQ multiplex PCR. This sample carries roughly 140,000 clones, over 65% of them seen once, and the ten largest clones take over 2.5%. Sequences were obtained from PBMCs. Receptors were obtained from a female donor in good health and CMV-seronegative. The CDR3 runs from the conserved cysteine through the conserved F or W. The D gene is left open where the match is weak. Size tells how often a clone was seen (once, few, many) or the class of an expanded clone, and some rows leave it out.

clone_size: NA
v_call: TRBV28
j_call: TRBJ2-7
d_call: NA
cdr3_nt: TGTGCCAGCAGTTCACAAACGGCGCGGGACGACTACGAGCAGTACTTC
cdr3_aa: CASSSQTARDDYEQYF

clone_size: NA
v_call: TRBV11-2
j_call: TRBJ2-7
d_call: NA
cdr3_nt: TGTGCCAGCAGCTTAGGGGTGGGCCCCTACGAGCAGTACTTC
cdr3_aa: CASSLGVGPYEQYF

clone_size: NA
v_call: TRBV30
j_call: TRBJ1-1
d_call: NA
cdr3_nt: TGTGCCTGGAGGCTAATGAACACTGAAGCTTTCTTT
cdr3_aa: CAWRLMNTEAFF

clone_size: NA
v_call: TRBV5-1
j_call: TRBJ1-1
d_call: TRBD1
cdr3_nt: TGCGCCAGCAGCTTAGGGACAGGGAACGTGAACACTGAAGCTTTCTTT
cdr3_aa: CASSLGTGNVNTEAFF

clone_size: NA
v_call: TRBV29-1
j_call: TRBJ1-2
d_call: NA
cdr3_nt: TGCAGCGTTGAAGGTCCAGGGAACTATGGCTACACCTTC
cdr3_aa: CSVEGPGNYGYTF

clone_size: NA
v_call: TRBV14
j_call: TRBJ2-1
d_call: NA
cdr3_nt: TGTGCCAGCAGCCAGGATCCGAGGAATGAGCAGTTCTTC
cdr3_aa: CASSQDPRNEQFF

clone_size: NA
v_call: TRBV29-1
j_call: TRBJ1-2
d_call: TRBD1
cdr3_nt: TGCAGCGTTGCTGACGCGCCAGGGGGAAACTATGGCTACACCTTC
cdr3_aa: CSVADAPGGNYGYTF

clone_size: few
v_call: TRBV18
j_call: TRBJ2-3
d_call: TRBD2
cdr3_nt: TGTGCCAGCTCCCCCATAGCGGGGGGGCGGAGCACAGATACGCAGTATTTT
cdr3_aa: CASSPIAGGRSTDTQYF

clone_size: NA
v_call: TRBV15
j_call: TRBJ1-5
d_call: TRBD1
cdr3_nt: TGTGCCACCAGCAGGGTCACGGGACAGGGCAATCAGCCCCAGCATTTT
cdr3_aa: CATSRVTGQGNQPQHF

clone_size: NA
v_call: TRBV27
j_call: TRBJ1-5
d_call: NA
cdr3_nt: TGTGCCAGCATCATATCCCACAGGTCCTACGCATGTGATCAGCCCCAGCATTTT
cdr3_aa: CASIISHRSYACDQPQHF

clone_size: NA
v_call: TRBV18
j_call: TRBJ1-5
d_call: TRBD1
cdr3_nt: TGTGCCAGCCGGGACAGGGGTGGAGGACCCCAGCATTTT
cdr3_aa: CASRDRGGGPQHF

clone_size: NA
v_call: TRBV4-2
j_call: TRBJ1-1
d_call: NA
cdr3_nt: TGTGCCAGCAGCCAAGTTGCGGTCGTGGGTGAAGCTTTCTTT
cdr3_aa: CASSQVAVVGEAFF

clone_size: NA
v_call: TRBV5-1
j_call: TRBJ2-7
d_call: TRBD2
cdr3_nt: TGCGCCAGCAGCACGGGTGGACTAGCGGGGGGATCCGAGCAGTACTTC
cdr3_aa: CASSTGGLAGGSEQYF

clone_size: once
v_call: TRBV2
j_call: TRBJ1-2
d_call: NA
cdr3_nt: TGTGCCAGCAGTGAACAACGGAACTATGGCTACACCTTC
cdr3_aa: CASSEQRNYGYTF

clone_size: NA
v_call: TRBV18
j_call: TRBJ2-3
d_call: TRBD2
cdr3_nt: TGTGCCAGCTCACCGGAGCTAGCGGGAGTAACTAGCACAGATACGCAGTATTTT
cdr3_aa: CASSPELAGVTSTDTQYF

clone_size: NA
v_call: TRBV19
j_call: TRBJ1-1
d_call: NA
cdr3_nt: TGTATAATGAACACTGAAGCTTTCTTT
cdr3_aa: CIMNTEAFF

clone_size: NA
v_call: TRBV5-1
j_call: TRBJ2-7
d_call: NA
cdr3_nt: TGCGCCAGCAGCGCGAGTACAGGGACCTACGAGCAGTACTTC
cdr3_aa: CASSASTGTYEQYF

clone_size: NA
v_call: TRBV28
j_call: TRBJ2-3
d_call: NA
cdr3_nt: TGTGCCAGCAGTTTACAGGGATTGAAAGCAGATACGCAGTATTTT
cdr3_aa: CASSLQGLKADTQYF

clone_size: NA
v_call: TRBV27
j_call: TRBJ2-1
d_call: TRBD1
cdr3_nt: TGTGCCAGCCGATCTCAGGGGGCGATTGGCAATGAGCAGTTCTTC
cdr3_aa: CASRSQGAIGNEQFF

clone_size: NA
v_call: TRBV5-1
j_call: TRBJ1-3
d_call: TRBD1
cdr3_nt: TGCGCCAGCAGCTTCAGACAGGGGCCAAACTCTGGAAACACCATATATTTT
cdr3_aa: CASSFRQGPNSGNTIYF

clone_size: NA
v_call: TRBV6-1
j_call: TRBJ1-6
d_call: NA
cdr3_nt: TGTGCCAGCAGTGAACTCAGTGGTTCACCCCTCCACTTT
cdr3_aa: CASSELSGSPLHF

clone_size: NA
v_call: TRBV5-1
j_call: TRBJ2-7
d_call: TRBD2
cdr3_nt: TGCGCCAGCAGCCCGATCGGGAGGAGCTCCTACGAGCAGTACTTC
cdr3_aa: CASSPIGRSSYEQYF

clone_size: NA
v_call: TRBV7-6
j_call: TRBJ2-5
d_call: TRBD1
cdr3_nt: TGTGCTAGCAGCCGAGGGACAGGGGCCCAAGAGACCCAGTACTTC
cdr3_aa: CASSRGTGAQETQYF

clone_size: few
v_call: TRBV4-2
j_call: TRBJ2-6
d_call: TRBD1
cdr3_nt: TGTGCCAGCAGCCAAACCGGGACAGGCTTCTCTGGGGCCAACGTCCTGACTTTC
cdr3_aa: CASSQTGTGFSGANVLTF